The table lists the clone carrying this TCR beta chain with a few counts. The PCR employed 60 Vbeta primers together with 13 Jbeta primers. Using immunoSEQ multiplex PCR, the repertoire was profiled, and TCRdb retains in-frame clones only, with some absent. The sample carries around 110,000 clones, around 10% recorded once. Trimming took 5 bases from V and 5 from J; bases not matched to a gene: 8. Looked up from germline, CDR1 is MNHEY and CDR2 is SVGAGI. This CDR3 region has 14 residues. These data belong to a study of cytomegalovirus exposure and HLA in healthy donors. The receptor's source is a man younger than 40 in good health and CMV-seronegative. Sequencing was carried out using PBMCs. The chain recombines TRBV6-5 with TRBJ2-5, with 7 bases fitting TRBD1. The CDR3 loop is CASSPRQGRETQYF. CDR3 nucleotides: TGTGCCAGCAGTCCCCGACAGGGAAGGGAGACCCAGTACTTC.